This is a list of T cell receptor beta chains from one sample in a study of T cell changes during pregnancy in multiple sclerosis. Measured with immunoSEQ multiplex PCR; TCRdb has only the in-frame clones, and not every one. The sample records around 130,000 clones, over 85% being singletons. The sequences come from peripheral blood, collected before pregnancy. The receptors originated from a female donor with multiple sclerosis, enrolled in a pregnancy study. The CDR3 runs from the conserved cysteine through the conserved F or W. The order of the fields is V gene, J gene, CDR3 protein.

V: TRBV6-1
J: TRBJ1-1
CDR3: CASSEVSNTEAFF

V: TRBV27
J: TRBJ2-7
CDR3: CASSLLTGVGEQYF

V: TRBV18
J: TRBJ1-1
CDR3: CASHRDRGATEAFF

V: TRBV18
J: TRBJ2-3
CDR3: CASSPPGLAGGGTDTQYF

V: TRBV9
J: TRBJ2-1
CDR3: CATSGGDGNEQFF

V: TRBV5-5
J: TRBJ2-3
CDR3: CASSLAGTSGAGDTQYF

V: TRBV5-6
J: TRBJ1-5
CDR3: CASSLGTGEDGNQPQHF

V: TRBV27
J: TRBJ2-1
CDR3: CASSHFNGLAGYNEQFF

V: TRBV19
J: TRBJ2-3
CDR3: CASAPGGGNFDTQYF

V: TRBV19
J: TRBJ2-7
CDR3: CASSLPGLADRNEQYF

V: TRBV9
J: TRBJ1-2
CDR3: CASSGADFYGYTF

V: TRBV19
J: TRBJ2-7
CDR3: CASSTRLADGEQYF

V: TRBV2
J: TRBJ2-5
CDR3: CASSGRPERGQYF

V: TRBV11-3
J: TRBJ2-1
CDR3: CASSPPGGRGGNEQFF

V: TRBV9
J: TRBJ2-7
CDR3: CASSAGGEPYEQYF

V: TRBV18
J: TRBJ1-6
CDR3: CASSPLGDRGFKDSPLHF

V: TRBV2
J: TRBJ2-3
CDR3: CASLLAGRSTDTQYF

V: TRBV6-6
J: TRBJ2-3
CDR3: CASSLLGAEYTDTQYF

V: TRBV2
J: TRBJ2-1
CDR3: CASSADINNEQFF

V: TRBV29-1
J: TRBJ2-1
CDR3: CSVQDREPYNEQFF

V: TRBV19
J: TRBJ2-7
CDR3: CASSIQGAHEQYF

V: TRBV6-1
J: TRBJ1-1
CDR3: CASSEKGGWTEAFF

V: TRBV7-3
J: TRBJ2-1
CDR3: CASSLDGGAYYNEQFF

V: TRBV6-5
J: TRBJ1-1
CDR3: CASSYLEHNTEAFF

V: TRBV7-2
J: TRBJ1-6
CDR3: CASSSRSRGAYNSPLHF

V: TRBV2
J: TRBJ2-6
CDR3: CASSYRDSGANVLTF

V: TRBV19
J: TRBJ1-1
CDR3: CASSGQGKDPEAFF

V: TRBV5-1
J: TRBJ2-1
CDR3: CASRELDEQFF

V: TRBV2
J: TRBJ2-7
CDR3: CASSELSRGEQYF

V: TRBV28
J: TRBJ1-2
CDR3: CASSWSGGDHYGYTF

V: TRBV4-1
J: TRBJ1-5
CDR3: CASSTGLGSNQPQHF